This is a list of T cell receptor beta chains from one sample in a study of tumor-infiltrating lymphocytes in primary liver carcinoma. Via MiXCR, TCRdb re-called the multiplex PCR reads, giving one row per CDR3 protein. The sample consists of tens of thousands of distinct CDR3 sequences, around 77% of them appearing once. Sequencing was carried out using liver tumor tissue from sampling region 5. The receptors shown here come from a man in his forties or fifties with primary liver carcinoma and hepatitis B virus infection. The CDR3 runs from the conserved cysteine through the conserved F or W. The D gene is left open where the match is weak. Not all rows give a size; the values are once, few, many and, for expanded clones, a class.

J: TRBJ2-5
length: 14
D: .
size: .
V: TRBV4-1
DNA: TGCGCCAGCAGCCAGGATGTAGGTCGGGATACCCAGTACTTC
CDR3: CASSQDVGRDTQYF

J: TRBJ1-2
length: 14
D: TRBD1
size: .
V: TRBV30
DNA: TGCGCCTGGAGTACCCAGACAGGGGATCATGGCTACACCTTC
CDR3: CAWSTQTGDHGYTF

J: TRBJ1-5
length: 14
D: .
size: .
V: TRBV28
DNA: TGTGCCAGCAACCCCGACGACGGCAATCAGCCCCAGCATTTT
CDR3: CASNPDDGNQPQHF

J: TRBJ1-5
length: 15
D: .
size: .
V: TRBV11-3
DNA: TGTGCCAACAGCTTAGATCTGGGTGTGGCTCAGACCCAGCATTTT
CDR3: CANSLDLGVAQTQHF

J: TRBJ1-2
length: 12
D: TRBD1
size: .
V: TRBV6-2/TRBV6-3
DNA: TGTGCCAGCATCCAGGGGGTTGGCGGCTACACCTTC
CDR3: CASIQGVGGYTF

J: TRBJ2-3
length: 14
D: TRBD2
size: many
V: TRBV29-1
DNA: TGCAGCGCTGAGGGTAGCGGGAGTGCAGATACGCAGTATTTT
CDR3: CSAEGSGSADTQYF

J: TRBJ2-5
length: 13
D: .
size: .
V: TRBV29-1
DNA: TGCAGCGTTGAAGATGTCGGACGAGAGACCCAGTACTTC
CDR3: CSVEDVGRETQYF

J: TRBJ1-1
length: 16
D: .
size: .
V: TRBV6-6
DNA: TGTGCCAGCAGTTACAGGCTCGTCAGCATAAACACTGAAGCTTTCTTC
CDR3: CASSYRLVSINTEAFF

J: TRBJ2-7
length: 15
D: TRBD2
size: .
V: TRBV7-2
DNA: TGTGCCAGCAGCCCCCGCGGCGGGGGGTTCAACGAGCAGTACTTC
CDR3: CASSPRGGGFNEQYF

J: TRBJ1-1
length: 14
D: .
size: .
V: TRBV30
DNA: TGTGCCTGGGGTGTATACGGTCAGGGCGCTGAAGCCTTCTTT
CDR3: CAWGVYGQGAEAFF

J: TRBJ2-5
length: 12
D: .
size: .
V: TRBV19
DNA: TGTGCCTGTCGACAGGCTGGGGCGACCCAGTACTTC
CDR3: CACRQAGATQYF

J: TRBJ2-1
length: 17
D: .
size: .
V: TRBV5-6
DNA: TGTGCCAGCAGCTTGAACCTACAGGGGCGGGGGTACGATGAGCAGTTCTTC
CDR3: CASSLNLQGRGYDEQFF

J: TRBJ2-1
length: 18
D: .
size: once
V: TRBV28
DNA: TGTGCCAGCAGTCCTGGGGGCGCGTCTCAAGCTTCCTACAATGAGCAGTCCTTC
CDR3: CASSPGGASQASYNEQSF

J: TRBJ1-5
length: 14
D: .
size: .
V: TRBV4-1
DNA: TGCGCCAGCAGCCAAGATCGGAGCGCCCAGTCCCAGCATTTT
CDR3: CASSQDRSAQSQHF

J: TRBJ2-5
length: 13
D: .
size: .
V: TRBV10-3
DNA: TGTGCCTCAGCCTGGGATAGCCAAGAGACCCAGTACTTC
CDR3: CASAWDSQETQYF

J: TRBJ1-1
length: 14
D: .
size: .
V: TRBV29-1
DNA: TGCAGCGTCGTCAGAAGGGGGGTGAACACTGAAGTTTTCTTT
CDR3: CSVVRRGVNTEVFF

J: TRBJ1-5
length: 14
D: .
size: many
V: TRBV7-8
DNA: TGTGCCAGCAGATTGACTGGGGACAATCAGCCCCAGCATTTT
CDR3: CASRLTGDNQPQHF

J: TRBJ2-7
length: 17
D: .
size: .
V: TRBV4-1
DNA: TGCGCCAGCAGCCAAGAAGCGCAAGTGGGCCAGCCTTACGAGCAGTACTTC
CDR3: CASSQEAQVGQPYEQYF

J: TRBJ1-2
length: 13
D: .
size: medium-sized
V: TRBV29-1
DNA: TGCAGCGTGTATCTTGCTCGCGACTATGGCTACACCTTC
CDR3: CSVYLARDYGYTF

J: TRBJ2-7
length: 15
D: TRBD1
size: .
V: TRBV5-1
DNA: TGCGTCAGCGGCAGTCGGACAGGGAATTTTGCCGAGCAGTACTTC
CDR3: CVSGSRTGNFAEQYF

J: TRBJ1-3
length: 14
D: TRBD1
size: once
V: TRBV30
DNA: TGTGCCTGGACGCTGACAGGGGGTGGAAACACCACATATTTT
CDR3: CAWTLTGGGNTTYF

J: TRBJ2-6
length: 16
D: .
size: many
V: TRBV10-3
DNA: TGTGCCATCAGTGGTGGCCAGGAGGCTGGGGCCAACGTCCTGACTTTC
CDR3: CAISGGQEAGANVLTF

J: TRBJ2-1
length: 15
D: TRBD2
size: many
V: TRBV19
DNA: TGTGCCAGTAGTCCTAGGGGACTAGCGGGTAATGAGCAGTTCTTC
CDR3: CASSPRGLAGNEQFF

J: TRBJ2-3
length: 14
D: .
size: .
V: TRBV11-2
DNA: TGTGCCAGCACCTTAAACCGACAAGGGGATACCCGGTATTTT
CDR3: CASTLNRQGDTRYF

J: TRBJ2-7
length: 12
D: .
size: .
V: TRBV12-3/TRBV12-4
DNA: TGTGCCAGCACCTTCTCGGGCTACGAGCAGTACTTC
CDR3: CASTFSGYEQYF

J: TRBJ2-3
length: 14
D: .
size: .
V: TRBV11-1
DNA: TGTGCCAGCAACCCACCCCCTGAAGTAGATACGCAATATTTT
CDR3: CASNPPPEVDTQYF

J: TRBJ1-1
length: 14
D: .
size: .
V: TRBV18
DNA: TGTGCCAGCTCACCAGCGGGGGGAGGGACTGAAGCTTTCTTT
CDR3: CASSPAGGGTEAFF

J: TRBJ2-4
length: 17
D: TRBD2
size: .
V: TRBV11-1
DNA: TGTTCCAACAGCTTTCCCGGGACTAGCGGGGCCAGAAACATTCAGTACTTC
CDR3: CSNSFPGTSGARNIQYF

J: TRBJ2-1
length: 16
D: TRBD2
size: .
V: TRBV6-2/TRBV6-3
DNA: TGTGCCAGCTGTGACCCACTAGCGGGAGATAGAAGTGAGCAGTTCTTC
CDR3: CASCDPLAGDRSEQFF

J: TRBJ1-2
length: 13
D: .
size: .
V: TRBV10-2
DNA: TGCGCCAGCAGTTTCCTGAAGGACTGTGGCTGCAGTTTC
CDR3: CASSFLKDCGCSF

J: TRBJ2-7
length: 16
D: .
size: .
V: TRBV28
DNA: TGTGCCAGCAGTCCCCCCTTCGGCAGTAGGGCTTACGAGCACTACTTC
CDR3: CASSPPFGSRAYEHYF

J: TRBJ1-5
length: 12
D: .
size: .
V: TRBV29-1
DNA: TGCAGCATTGTTCTTACCACAGATACGCAGCATTTT
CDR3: CSIVLTTDTQHF

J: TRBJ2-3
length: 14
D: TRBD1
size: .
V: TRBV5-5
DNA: TGTGCCAGCAGCTTGACTGACAGGGCAGATACGCAGTATTTT
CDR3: CASSLTDRADTQYF

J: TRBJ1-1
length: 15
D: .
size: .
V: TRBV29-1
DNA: TGCAGCGTTGGAGGGAGGTGGGCTATGAACACTGAAGCTTTCTTT
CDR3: CSVGGRWAMNTEAFF

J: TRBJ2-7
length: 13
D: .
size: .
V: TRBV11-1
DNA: TGTGCCAGCAGGGAGGACAGTGGGGAGGAACAGTACTTC
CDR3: CASREDSGEEQYF

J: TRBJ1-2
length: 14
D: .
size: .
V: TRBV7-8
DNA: TGTACCAGCAGCTTAATAGCGTCGGACTATGGCTACACCTTC
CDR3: CTSSLIASDYGYTF

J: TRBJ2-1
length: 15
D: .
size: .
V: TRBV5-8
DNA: TGTGCCAGCAGCCCCTCAGTAATGGGATGCTTTGAGCAGTTCTTC
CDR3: CASSPSVMGCFEQFF